This entry lists 5 T cell receptor beta chains sequenced from one sample in a study of T cell repertoires in cytomegalovirus infection. For these TCRs, the target antigens are not known. TCRdb re-derived calls from the reads in MiXCR, one entry per CDR3 protein. The sample includes fewer than 1,000,000 distinct CDR3 sequences, roughly 31% of them seen just once. This material consisted of cultured CD8+ T cells from PBMCs, taken from culture after CMV antigen stimulation. These TCRs come from a human donor in good health (CMV status not recorded). Some clones in this sample may be carry-over from other donors' samples.

The gene calls are TRBV7-6 and TRBJ2-1; D not resolved. The CDR3 sequence is 14 residues long. Trimming removed 7 bases at V and 3 bases at J, with 13 bases between. Germline V gene lookup returns CDR1 SGHVS and CDR2 FNYEAQ. This CDR3 is CASNRIGIYNEQFF. CDR3 in DNA: TGTGCCAGCAACCGCATTGGGATCTACAATGAGCAGTTCTTC. Full variable domain (rest looked up from reference TRBV7-6 and TRBJ2-1): GAGVSQSPRYKVTKRGQDVALRCDPISGHVSLYWYRQALGQGPEFLTYFNYEAQQDKSGLPNDRFSAERPEGSISTLTIQRTEQRDSAMYRCASNRIGIYNEQFFGPGTRLTVL.

V gene TRBV28 combines with J gene TRBJ2-1, with D maybe TRBD2 (5 bases). The V end was cut by 7 bases, the J end by 7 bases, with 14 bases between. The CDR3 contains 13 residues. Germline V lookup: CDR1 MDHEN, CDR2 SYDVKM. The chain's CDR3 is CASTTGYINEQFF. The CDR3, as DNA: TGTGCCAGCACCACGGGGTACATAAATGAGCAGTTCTTC. The variable domain in full, with the rest retrieved from reference TRBV28 and TRBJ2-1, is DVKVTQSSRYLVKRTGEKVFLECVQDMDHENMFWYRQDPGLGLRLIYFSYDVKMKEKGDIPEGYSVSREKKERFSLILESASTNQTSMYLCASTTGYINEQFFGPGTRLTVL.

This clonotype was counted many times. V is TRBV7-8 and J is TRBJ2-2; 7 bases are shared with TRBD1. With 3 bases clipped from V and 3 bases from J, the junction kept 4 bases outside the gene matches. CDR3 length: 15 amino acids. Per germline, CDR1 SGHVS and CDR2 FQNEAQ. The CDR3 loop is CASSFSGGDTGELFF. CDR3 nucleotides: TGTGCCAGCAGCTTTTCAGGGGGAGACACCGGGGAGCTGTTTTTT.

The chain has TRBV23-1 and TRBJ2-3; TRBD1 agrees at 8 bases. TRBV23-1 is reported as an ORF; its role is uncertain. This CDR3 has 18 amino acids. Unmatched junction bases numbered 12, after V lost 0 bases and J lost 4 bases. CDR3 nucleotide sequence: TGCGCCAGCAGTCAATCGATAGGGGCGGACAGGGTTGCAGATACGCAGTATTTT. Amino acids: CASSQSIGADRVADTQYF.

This rearrangement joins TRBV5-5 to TRBJ2-3; no clear D gene. CDR1 is SGHKS and CDR2 is YYEKEE in the germline V gene (reference sequence). Trimming pared 1 base from V and 6 bases from J, leaving 12 bases between. This CDR3 comprises 14 residues. The CDR3 loop is CASSLNPSADTQYF. For the CDR3, the DNA is TGTGCCAGCAGCTTGAACCCCTCCGCGGATACGCAGTATTTT.